The T cell receptor (beta chain) under discussion was sequenced for a study of blood T cells in healthy people across ages. Healthy Caucasians from Russia aged about 6 to 95 served as donors. The germline V gene has CDR1 DFQATT and CDR2 SNEGSKA (reference sequence). CDR3 length: 14 amino acids. V shed 0 bases and J shed 7 bases, with 15 bases lying between them. Primers used in a second PCR of about 7 to 12 cycles were a sample-barcoded 5' primer and a J-beta primer mix. Each cDNA molecule was tagged by a template-switch adaptor with 12 random nucleotides. TCRdb reprocessed the 5' RACE reads with MiXCR, giving one entry per CDR3 protein. The data show 380,000 or so distinct CDR3 sequences, 52% seen once. Comment on this clonotype: Its target is not known.

Study-wide points: Diversity of TCR beta per million T cells declined in a roughly linear way with age.

The V call is TRBV20-1, the J call TRBJ1-2, with a possible D match to TRBD1 (5 bases). The sequenced sample was blood. This receptor was identified in a man between 60 and 75 years old in good health. In DNA form, the CDR3 reads TGCAGTGCTAGAGATCCAGGGAGTCGGGGTGGCTACACCTTC. Its protein product is CSARDPGSRGGYTF.